What follows are 15 T cell receptor beta chains derived from one specimen sequenced in a study of T cells and Merkel cell carcinoma outcomes. Using immunoSEQ multiplex PCR, the repertoire was profiled, and TCRdb retains in-frame clones only, with some absent. The sample carries about 6,700 clones, about nine tenths recorded once. Sample: tumor tissue from Merkel cell carcinoma. Receptors were obtained from a human donor with Merkel cell carcinoma.

V and J are TRBV12-5 and TRBJ2-2; a weak D match, TRBD1 (6 bases). Between the trimmed V and J ends, which lost 0 bases and 4 bases, there was a span of 15 bases. This CDR3 is 17 amino acids long. CDR1 and CDR2 from the germline V gene are LGHNT and FRNRAP. The CDR3 region is CASGLVTGSSITGELFF. For the CDR3, the DNA is TGTGCTAGTGGTTTGGTAACAGGGTCAAGTATCACCGGGGAGCTGTTTTTT. Filled out from reference TRBV12-5 and TRBJ2-2, the complete variable domain reads DARVTQTPRHKVTEMGQEVTMRCQPILGHNTVFWYRQTMMQGLELLAYFRNRAPLDDSGMPKDRFSAEMPDATLATLKIQPSEPRDSAVYFCASGLVTGSSITGELFFGEGSRLTVL.

The gene calls are TRBV7-2 and TRBJ2-4; 11 nucleotides match TRBD1. CDR1 is SGHTA, CDR2 FQGNSA, per germline. The CDR3 extends over 17 amino acids. Trimming removed 5 bases from V and 0 bases from J; junction bases left unmatched: 6. The CDR3 spells CASSPGQGALAKNIQYF. The CDR3 DNA reads TGTGCCAGCAGCCCCGGACAGGGGGCTCTAGCCAAAAACATTCAGTACTTC.

V is TRBV2 and J is TRBJ1-1; D is undetermined. Deletions cut 4 bases from V and 0 bases from J, with 6 bases between. The CDR3 totals 13 residues. Germline values: CDR1 SNHLY, CDR2 FYNNEI. CDR3 sequence: CASSAPLNTEAFF. CDR3 bases: TGTGCCAGCAGTGCCCCATTGAACACTGAAGCTTTCTTT.

This rearrangement joins TRBV7-9 to TRBJ2-2, with 10 bases matching TRBD2. This CDR3 is built from 15 residues. CDR1 is SEHNR, CDR2 FQNEAQ, per germline (reference sequence). The junction had 7 bases not matched to a gene; V was cut back by 4 bases and J by 8 bases. CDR3 nucleotide sequence: TGTGCCAGCAGCTCCAGCGGGGGGGCTTTGGGGGAGCTGTTTTTT. This translates into CASSSSGGALGELFF.

V gene TRBV14 combines with J gene TRBJ2-5; D is possibly TRBD1 (5 bases). This CDR3 region has 16 residues. V lost 1 base, J lost 4 bases, and 16 bases lay in between. Germline values: CDR1 SGHDN, CDR2 FVKESK. CDR3 sequence: CASSQVSGNYAETQYF. The DNA for the CDR3 is TGTGCCAGCAGCCAAGTATCAGGGAATTATGCAGAGACCCAGTACTTC.

In its sample, this clone was seen once. The chain joins TRBV4-1 to TRBJ1-5; D gene uncertain. The V gene's germline CDR1 is MGHRA and CDR2 YSYEKL. Trimming took off 0 bases at V and 5 bases at J, with 17 bases between the two ends. The CDR3 runs 17 residues. CDR3 in amino acids: CASSQEKGQTRDQPQHF. The CDR3 region has the DNA TGCGCCAGCAGCCAAGAGAAAGGGCAGACTAGGGATCAGCCCCAGCATTTT.

The genes are TRBV6-4 and TRBJ1-5; 8 nucleotides line up with TRBD1. In germline, CDR1 is MRHNA, CDR2 SNTAGT. The CDR3 contains 17 residues. Trimming at V came to 4 bases and at J to 3 bases, leaving 11 bases not matched to a gene. The CDR3 protein is CASSGRGQEGNNQPQHF. CDR3 nucleotide sequence: TGTGCCAGCAGTGGGAGGGGACAGGAGGGGAACAATCAGCCCCAGCATTTT.

This chain links TRBV5-8 with TRBJ2-2, with TRBD1 matching over 9 bases. Trimming took 8 bases from V and 4 from J; bases not matched to a gene: 9. CDR1 is SGHTS and CDR2 is YDEGEE in the germline V gene. This CDR3 has 15 residues. CDR3 in DNA: TGTGCCAGTCGAAACAGGGGGCGTTTCACCGGGGAGCTGTTTTTT. Encoded protein: CASRNRGRFTGELFF. Using reference TRBV5-8 and TRBJ2-2 for the parts outside the CDR3, the full variable domain is EAGVTQSPTHLIKTRGQQATLRCSPISGHTSVYWYQQALGLGLQFLLWYDEGEERNRGNFPPRFSGRQFPNYSSELNVNALELEDSALYLCASRNRGRFTGELFFGEGSRLTVL.

This chain joins TRBV7-2 and TRBJ2-7; D is possibly TRBD1 or TRBD2 (6 bases each). The CDR3 length is 15 residues. Per germline, CDR1 SGHTA and CDR2 FQGNSA. The V and J ends lost 1 base and 5 bases respectively, with 15 bases between them. CDR3 sequence (DNA): TGTGCCAGCAGCTTAGGTCTGGGGGGCGCGGACGAGCAGTACTTC. Protein: CASSLGLGGADEQYF.

This rearrangement joins TRBV21-1 to TRBJ2-1; the tabulated D call, TRBD1, remains unverified against the DNA. TRBV21-1 is a recognized pseudogene. This CDR3 spans 17 amino acids. The CDR3 protein is CASSGGQGPRLINEQFF. In nucleotides, the CDR3 is TGTGCCAGCAGCGGGGGACAGGGGCCGAGGCTAATCAATGAGCAGTTCTTC.

As DNA, the CDR3 is TGTGCCATCAGTGAGTCGGAAGGGGTCCAAGAGACCCAGTACTTC. It specifies CAISESEGVQETQYF. The chain uses TRBV10-3 and TRBJ2-5; D might be TRBD1 (5 bases). Trimming stripped 0 bases from V and 1 base from J, with 9 bases between. Germline lookup yields CDR1 ENHRY and CDR2 SYGVKD. The CDR3 is made up of 15 amino acids.

V is TRBV5-1 and J is TRBJ2-4; 7 nucleotides match TRBD2. The V and J ends lost 1 base and 0 bases, in that order; junction bases with no gene match: 4. In germline, CDR1 is SGHRS, CDR2 YFSETQ. This CDR3 has 16 amino acids. This CDR3 is CASSLPTGGAKNIQYF. In DNA form, the CDR3 reads TGCGCCAGCAGCTTGCCGACGGGGGGAGCCAAAAACATTCAGTACTTC.

V gene TRBV6-1 combines with J gene TRBJ2-7; D remains ambiguous. The CDR3 is made up of 12 amino acids. Germline V lookup: CDR1 MNHNS, CDR2 SASEGT. The V gene lost 4 bases and the J gene lost 4 bases, with 8 bases spanning the gap. CDR3 region: CASSGERYEQYF. The CDR3 coding sequence is TGTGCCAGCAGTGGGGAAAGGTACGAGCAGTACTTC.

This chain joins TRBV2 and TRBJ2-7; 9 bases are shared with TRBD1. The CDR3 covers 13 residues. V lost 4 bases, J lost 4 bases, and 2 bases stayed unmatched. Looked up from germline, CDR1 is SNHLY and CDR2 is FYNNEI. In DNA form, the CDR3 reads TGTGCCAGCAGTGGACAGGGGGAATACGAGCAGTACGTC. Translating it yields CASSGQGEYEQYV.

The V call is TRBV30, the J call TRBJ1-6; D is unclear. This CDR3 has 13 amino acids. Trimming pared 0 bases from V and 10 bases from J, leaving 10 bases between. Germline V lookup: CDR1 GTSNPN, CDR2 SVGIG (reference sequence). CDR3 loop: CAWSVNRGSPLHF. CDR3 bases: TGTGCCTGGAGTGTAAACCGGGGATCACCCCTCCACTTT.